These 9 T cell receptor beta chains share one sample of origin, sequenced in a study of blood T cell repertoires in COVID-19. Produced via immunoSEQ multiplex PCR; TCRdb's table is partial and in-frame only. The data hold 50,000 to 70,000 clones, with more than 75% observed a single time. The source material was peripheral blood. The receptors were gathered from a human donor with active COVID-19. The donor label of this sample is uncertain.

The CDR3 here is CASSLAGGEAFF. The CDR3, as DNA: TGTGCCAGCAGCTTAGCGGGGGGGGAAGCTTTCTTT. V is TRBV11-2 and J is TRBJ1-1, with a tentative D call TRBD1 (5 bases). This CDR3 has 12 amino acids. V was shortened by 1 base and J by 8 bases, with 8 bases between the two germline ends. Germline V lookup: CDR1 SGHAT, CDR2 FQNNGV.

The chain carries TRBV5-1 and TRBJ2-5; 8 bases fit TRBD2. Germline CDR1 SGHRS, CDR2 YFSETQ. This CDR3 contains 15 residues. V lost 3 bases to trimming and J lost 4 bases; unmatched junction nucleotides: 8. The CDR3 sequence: CASSSEFLAGETQYF. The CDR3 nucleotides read TGCGCCAGCAGCTCGGAATTTCTAGCGGGAGAGACCCAGTACTTC. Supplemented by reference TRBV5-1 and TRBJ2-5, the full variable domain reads KAGVTQTPRYLIKTRGQQVTLSCSPISGHRSVSWYQQTPGQGLQFLFEYFSETQRNKGNFPGRFSGRQFSNSRSEMNVSTLELGDSALYLCASSSEFLAGETQYFGPGTRLLVL.

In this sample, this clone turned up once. The CDR3 sequence is CASSSGLAGSETQYF. The CDR3 DNA is TGTGCCAGCAGCTCAGGACTAGCGGGTTCGGAGACCCAGTACTTC. The chain combines TRBV11-2 with TRBJ2-5; 11 nucleotides align to TRBD2. CDR3 length: 15 residues. V dropped 4 bases and J dropped 5; count of bases not matched to a gene: 6. In germline, CDR1 is SGHAT, CDR2 FQNNGV.

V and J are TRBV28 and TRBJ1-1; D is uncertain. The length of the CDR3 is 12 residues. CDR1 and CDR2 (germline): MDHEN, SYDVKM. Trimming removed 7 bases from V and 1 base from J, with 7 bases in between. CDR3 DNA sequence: TGTGCCAGCAATCGGGGGAACACTGAAGCTTTCTTT. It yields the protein CASNRGNTEAFF.

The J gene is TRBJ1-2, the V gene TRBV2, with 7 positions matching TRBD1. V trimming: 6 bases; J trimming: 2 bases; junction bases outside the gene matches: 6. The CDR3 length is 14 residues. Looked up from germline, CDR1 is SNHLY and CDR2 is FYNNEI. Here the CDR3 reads CASRTGQLNYGYTF. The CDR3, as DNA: TGTGCCAGCAGGACGGGACAGCTAAACTATGGCTACACCTTC.

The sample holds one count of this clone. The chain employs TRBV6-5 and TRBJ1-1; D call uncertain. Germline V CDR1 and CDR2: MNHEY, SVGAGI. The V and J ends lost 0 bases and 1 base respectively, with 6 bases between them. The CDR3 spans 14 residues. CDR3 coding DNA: TGTGCCAGCAGTTACTCGGCGGGGAACACTGAAGCTTTCTTT. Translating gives CASSYSAGNTEAFF.

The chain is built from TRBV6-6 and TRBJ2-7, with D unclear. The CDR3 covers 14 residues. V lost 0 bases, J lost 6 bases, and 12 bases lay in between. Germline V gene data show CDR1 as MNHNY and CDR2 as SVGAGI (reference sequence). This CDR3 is CASSYSDSRIEQYF. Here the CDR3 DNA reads TGTGCCAGCAGTTACTCCGACTCCCGGATCGAGCAGTACTTC.

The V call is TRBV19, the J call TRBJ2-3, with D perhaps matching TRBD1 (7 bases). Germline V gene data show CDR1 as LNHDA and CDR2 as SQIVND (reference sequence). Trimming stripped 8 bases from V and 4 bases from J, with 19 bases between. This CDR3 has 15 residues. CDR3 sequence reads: CASRRGLDLPDTQYF. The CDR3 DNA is TGTGCCAGTCGGAGGGGGCTCGACTTGCCAGATACGCAGTATTTT.

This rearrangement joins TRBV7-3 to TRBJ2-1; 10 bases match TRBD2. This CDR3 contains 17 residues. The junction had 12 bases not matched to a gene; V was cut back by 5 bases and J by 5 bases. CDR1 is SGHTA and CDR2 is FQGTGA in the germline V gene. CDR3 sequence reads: CASSPRAIAGGHNEQFF. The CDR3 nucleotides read TGTGCCAGCAGCCCACGGGCCATAGCGGGGGGCCACAATGAGCAGTTCTTC.